The table lists the clone carrying this TCR beta chain with a count of one. What it binds is unknown. The ends were cut back, 2 bases at V and 2 bases at J, with 13 bases in the middle. CDR3 size: 15 residues. From germline, CDR1 is SGHTA and CDR2 FQGNSA. The sample is drawn from a study of Ad26.COV2.S vaccination and SARS-CoV-2 variants. Study-wide points: Spike-specific TCR breadth in vaccine recipients exceeded that seen in placebo recipients.

Libraries were prepared by immunoSEQ multiplex PCR; TCRdb keeps only in-frame clonotypes and omits some of them. The profile covers hundreds of thousands of clones, with about 88% appearing a single time and 2% to 3% taken by the ten largest. Documented treatment: over 15 received Ad26.COV2.S at low or high dose, single or two shots; about 5 received placebo; per-sample allocation not given. Sample collection was performed on day 63 after the first vaccine or placebo injection. The clonotype originates from a person aged 18-60 years who received the Ad26.COV2.S COVID-19 vaccine or a placebo. This sample comprised peripheral blood, obtained in a trial of Ad26.COV2.S vaccine versus placebo. The chain is built from TRBV7-2 and TRBJ2-7, with D perhaps TRBD2 (5 bases). The CDR3 coding sequence is TGTGCCAGCAGCTTACTCGGGCGGGCAACCTACGAGCAGTACTTC. Translation gives CASSLLGRATYEQYF.